This TCR beta chain was recorded in a study of cytomegalovirus exposure and HLA in healthy donors. A word on this clone: The target antigen is unknown.

Study observations and caveats: Approximately 18,000 TCR beta sequences were associated with HLA alleles at 0.05 false discovery rate in a later analysis. Accurate prediction of most subjects' HLA-A and HLA-B alleles from TCR beta sequences was reported.

The V gene end was trimmed by 2 bases and the J gene end by 4 bases; junction bases not matched to a gene: 10. Germline assignment: CDR1 MGHRA and CDR2 YSYEKL. The CDR3 totals 17 residues. The PCR made use of 60 Vbeta and 13 Jbeta primers. Sequencing used immunoSEQ multiplex PCR; TCRdb keeps in-frame clones, though not all of them. The table lists 100,000 to 150,000 clones, about 74% of them singletons. The chain uses TRBV4-1 and TRBJ1-5, with TRBD1 matching over 8 bases. The sequence was collected from a man aged 40-49 years in good health and CMV-seropositive. Sequenced input: PBMCs. CDR3 region: CASSQPSGGLQNQPQHF. The CDR3 DNA sequence: TGCGCCAGCAGCCAACCATCAGGGGGCCTGCAGAATCAGCCCCAGCATTTT.